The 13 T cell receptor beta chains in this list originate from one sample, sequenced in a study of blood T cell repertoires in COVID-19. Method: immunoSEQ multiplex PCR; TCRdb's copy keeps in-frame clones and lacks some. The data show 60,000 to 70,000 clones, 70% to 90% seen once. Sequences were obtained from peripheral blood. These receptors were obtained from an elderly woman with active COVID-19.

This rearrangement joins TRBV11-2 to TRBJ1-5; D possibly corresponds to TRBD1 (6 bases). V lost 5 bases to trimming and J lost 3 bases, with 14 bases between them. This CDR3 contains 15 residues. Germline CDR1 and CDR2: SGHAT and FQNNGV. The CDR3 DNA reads TGTGCCAGCAGCCCGGGCAGGGGATACAATCAGCCCCAGCATTTT. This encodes CASSPGRGYNQPQHF.

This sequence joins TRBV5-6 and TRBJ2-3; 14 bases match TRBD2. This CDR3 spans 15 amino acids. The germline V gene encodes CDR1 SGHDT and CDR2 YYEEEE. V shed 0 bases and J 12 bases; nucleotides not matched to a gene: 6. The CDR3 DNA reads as TGTGCCAGCAGCTTGGGGACTAGCGGGGGGATTATTCAGTATTTT. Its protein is CASSLGTSGGIIQYF.

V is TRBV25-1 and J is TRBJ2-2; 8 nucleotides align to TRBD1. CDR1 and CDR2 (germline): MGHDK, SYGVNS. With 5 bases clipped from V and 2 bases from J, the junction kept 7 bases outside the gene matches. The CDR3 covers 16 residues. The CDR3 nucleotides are TGTGCCAGCAGTCCCCTGGGGACAGGAAACACCGGGGAGCTGTTTTTT. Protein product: CASSPLGTGNTGELFF.

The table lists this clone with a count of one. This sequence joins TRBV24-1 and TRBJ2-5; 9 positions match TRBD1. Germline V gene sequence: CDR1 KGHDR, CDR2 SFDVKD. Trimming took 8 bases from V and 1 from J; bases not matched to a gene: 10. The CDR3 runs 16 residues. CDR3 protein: CATTRTGETSQETQYF. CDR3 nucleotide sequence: TGTGCCACCACCCGGACAGGGGAGACTAGCCAAGAGACCCAGTACTTC.

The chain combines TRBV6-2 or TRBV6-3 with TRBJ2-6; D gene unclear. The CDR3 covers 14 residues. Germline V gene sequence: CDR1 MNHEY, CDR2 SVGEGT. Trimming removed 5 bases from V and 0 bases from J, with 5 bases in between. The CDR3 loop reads CASSQDSGANVLTF. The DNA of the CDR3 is TGTGCCAGCAGTCAGGACTCTGGGGCCAACGTCCTGACTTTC.

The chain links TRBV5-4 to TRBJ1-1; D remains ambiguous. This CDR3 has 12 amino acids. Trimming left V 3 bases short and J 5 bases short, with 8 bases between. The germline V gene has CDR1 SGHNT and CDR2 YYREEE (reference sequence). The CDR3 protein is CASSSVRTEAFF. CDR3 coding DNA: TGTGCCAGCAGCTCGGTGAGGACTGAAGCTTTCTTT.

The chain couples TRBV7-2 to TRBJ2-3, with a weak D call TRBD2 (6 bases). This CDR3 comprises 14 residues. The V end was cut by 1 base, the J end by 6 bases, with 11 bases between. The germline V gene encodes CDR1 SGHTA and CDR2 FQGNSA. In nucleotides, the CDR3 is TGTGCCAGCAGCTTAGACCCTAGCGCGGATACGCAGTATTTT. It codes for CASSLDPSADTQYF.

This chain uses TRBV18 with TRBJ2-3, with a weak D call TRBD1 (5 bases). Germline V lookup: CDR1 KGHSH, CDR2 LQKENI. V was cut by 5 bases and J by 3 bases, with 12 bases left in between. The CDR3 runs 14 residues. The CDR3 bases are TGTGCCAGCTCATCGACTCAGGGTACAGATACGCAGTATTTT. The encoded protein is CASSSTQGTDTQYF.

The CDR3 loop reads CASQPTWDEKLFF. The CDR3 DNA reads TGTGCCAGTCAACCGACTTGGGATGAAAAACTGTTTTTT. This chain connects TRBV28 to TRBJ1-4; no clear D gene. The germline CDR1 and CDR2 sequences are MDHEN and SYDVKM. The V end was cut by 9 bases, the J end by 6 bases, with 14 bases between. This CDR3 comprises 13 residues. The whole variable domain, remainder taken from reference TRBV28 and TRBJ1-4, is DVKVTQSSRYLVKRTGEKVFLECVQDMDHENMFWYRQDPGLGLRLIYFSYDVKMKEKGDIPEGYSVSREKKERFSLILESASTNQTSMYLCASQPTWDEKLFFGSGTQLSVL.

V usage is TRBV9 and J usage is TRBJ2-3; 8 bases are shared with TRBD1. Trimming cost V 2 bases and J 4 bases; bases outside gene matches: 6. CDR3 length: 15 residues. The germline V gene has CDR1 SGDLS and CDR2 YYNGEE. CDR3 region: CASSVGQGPADTQYF. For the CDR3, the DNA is TGTGCCAGCAGCGTCGGACAGGGTCCGGCAGATACGCAGTATTTT. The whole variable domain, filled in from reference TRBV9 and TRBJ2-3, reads DSGVTQTPKHLITATGQRVTLRCSPRSGDLSVYWYQQSLDQGLQFLIQYYNGEERAKGNILERFSAQQFPDLHSELNLSSLELGDSALYFCASSVGQGPADTQYFGPGTRLTVL.

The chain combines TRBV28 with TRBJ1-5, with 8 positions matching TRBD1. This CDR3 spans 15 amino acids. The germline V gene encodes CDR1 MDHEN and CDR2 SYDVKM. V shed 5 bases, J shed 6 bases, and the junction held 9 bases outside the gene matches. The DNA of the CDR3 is TGTGCCAGCAGTCCCGACAGGGGAGGGGGTCAGCCCCAGCATTTT. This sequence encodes CASSPDRGGGQPQHF.

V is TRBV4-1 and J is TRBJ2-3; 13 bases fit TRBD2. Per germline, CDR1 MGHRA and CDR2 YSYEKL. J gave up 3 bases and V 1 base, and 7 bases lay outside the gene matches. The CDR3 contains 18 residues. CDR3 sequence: CASSQVGLAGLQTDTQYF. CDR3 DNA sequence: TGCGCCAGCAGCCAAGTGGGACTAGCGGGGCTCCAGACAGATACGCAGTATTTT.

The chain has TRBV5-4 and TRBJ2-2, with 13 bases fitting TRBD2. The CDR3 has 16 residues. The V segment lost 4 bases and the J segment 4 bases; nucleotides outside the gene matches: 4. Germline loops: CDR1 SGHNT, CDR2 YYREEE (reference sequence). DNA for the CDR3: TGTGCCAGCAGCCAGGGACTAGCGGGGATCACCGGGGAGCTGTTTTTT. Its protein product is CASSQGLAGITGELFF.